Each of the 10 T cell receptor beta chains below was sequenced from the same sample in a study of regulatory T cells in long-lasting Graves disease. CDR3 regions were amplified by Arm-PCR using iRepertoire HTBI primers to build TCR beta libraries. MiXCR, applied by TCRdb to the multiplex PCR reads, yields one record per CDR3 protein. The sample holds 560,000 or so distinct CDR3 sequences, about 16% seen once. This sample's time point: newly diagnosed GD, antithyroid drugs for less than 3 months. Extracted PBMC RNA gave rise to the TCR library. The sample was also reused in another study, on T cells in Graves' hyperthyroidism and ophthalmopathy.

The starting material was peripheral blood mononuclear cells (PBMCs), obtained at new diagnosis, from a patient treated with antithyroid drugs. These receptors came from a man between 18 and 29 years old with Graves disease.

J is TRBJ1-2 and V is TRBV3-1, with 9 positions matching TRBD1. CDR1 and CDR2 from the germline V gene are LGHDT and YNNKEL (reference sequence). The CDR3 covers 14 residues. Trimming took 4 bases from V and 9 from J; bases not matched to a gene: 9. CDR3 in amino acids: CASSPPRGQGSYTF. The CDR3 bases are TGTGCCAGCAGCCCCCCCCGGGGACAGGGAAGCTACACCTTC.

As regards this clonotype: With a much larger clone just one base away, this may be a read error. This rearrangement joins TRBV12-3 or TRBV12-4 to TRBJ2-1; no definite D call. This CDR3 region has 13 residues. CDR3 sequence: CAGSLSFNNEQFF. In DNA, the CDR3 is TGTGCCGGCAGTTTAAGTTTCAACAATGAGCAGTTCTTC.

This clonotype was seen many times. The V and J genes are TRBV5-1 and TRBJ2-7; 7 bases map to TRBD1. Germline CDR1 reads SGHRS; CDR2 reads YFSETQ. The CDR3 covers 13 residues. Germline trimming cut 5 bases from V and 6 bases from J; bases unmatched to any gene: 8. The CDR3 DNA sequence: TGCGCCAGCAGAGGGACAGCCTCTTTCGAGCAGTACTTC. Translating gives CASRGTASFEQYF.

The table lists this clonotype with a few counts. The chain uses TRBV4-2 and TRBJ2-7; 11 bases are a match to TRBD2. This CDR3 has 15 amino acids. From germline, CDR1 is LGHNA and CDR2 YNFKEQ. V gave up 2 bases and J gave up 4 bases; unmatched junction bases: 4. The CDR3: CASSQTSGRPYEQYF. CDR3 nucleotide sequence: TGTGCCAGCAGCCAAACTAGCGGGAGACCTTACGAGCAGTACTTC.

This clonotype occurred many times. The rearrangement links TRBV27 to TRBJ2-3, with 9 positions matching TRBD2. V gave up 4 bases and J gave up 2 bases; unmatched junction bases: 7. CDR3 length equals 16 residues. The germline CDR1 and CDR2 sequences are MNHEY and SMNVEV (reference sequence). Here the CDR3 reads CASSSLAGANTDTQYF. The CDR3 DNA is TGTGCCAGCAGTTCCTTAGCGGGAGCGAACACAGATACGCAGTATTTT.

This clonotype has only a few counts. V gene TRBV3-1 combines with J gene TRBJ2-3; 9 bases line up with TRBD2. The CDR3 loop spans 16 amino acids. Germline V gene sequence: CDR1 LGHDT, CDR2 YNNKEL (reference sequence). With V trimmed by 0 bases and J by 5 bases, 6 bases remained unmatched. This chain's CDR3 is CASSQDGLAGVDTQYF. The CDR3 DNA reads as TGTGCCAGCAGCCAAGATGGATTAGCGGGAGTAGATACGCAGTATTTT.

This clonotype was picked up many times. This chain joins TRBV9 and TRBJ2-7; 12 bases map to TRBD2. There are 13 residues in the CDR3. Germline V gives CDR1 SGDLS, CDR2 YYNGEE. V gave up 6 bases and J gave up 7 bases; unmatched junction bases: 5. The CDR3 DNA sequence: TGTGCCAGCAACCAAGGACTAGCGGGAGAGCAGTACTTC. Protein: CASNQGLAGEQYF.

This clonotype has ten or more counts. This chain connects TRBV20-1 to TRBJ2-1; maybe TRBD2 (7 bases). This CDR3 is built from 13 residues. CDR1 DFQATT and CDR2 SNEGSKA come from the germline V gene (reference sequence). Trimming left V 3 bases short and J 5 bases short, with 11 bases between. The CDR3 region has the DNA TGCAGTGCTAGGGGGGGGCTAAACAATGAGCAGTTCTTC. This translates into CSARGGLNNEQFF.

This clonotype was seen many times. The gene calls are TRBV6-1 and TRBJ2-2; D is undetermined. Germline-derived CDR1 and CDR2 are MNHNS and SASEGT. The CDR3 runs 14 residues. Trimming removed 5 bases from V and 5 bases from J, with 12 bases in between. This chain's CDR3 is CASSPLGITGELFF. CDR3 coding DNA: TGTGCCAGCAGTCCCTTGGGGATAACCGGGGAGCTGTTTTTT.

The rearrangement uses TRBV6-4 and TRBJ2-6; 8 nucleotides match TRBD1. CDR3 length: 16 residues. Losses at the gene ends were 5 bases for V and 3 bases for J; bases not matched to a gene: 6. From germline, CDR1 is MRHNA and CDR2 SNTAGT. This CDR3 is CASSPGGDGGANVLTF. CDR3 bases: TGTGCCAGCAGTCCAGGGGGCGATGGTGGGGCCAACGTCCTGACTTTC.